This TCR beta chain was captured by sequencing in a study of blood T cells in healthy people across ages (dated by TCRdb to about 2015). Notes on the research overall: Template switching captured roughly one uniquely barcoded TCR beta cDNA molecule per two T cells in model experiments. The study measured age-related changes in TCR beta repertoire diversity using deep sequencing normalized with unique cDNA molecular identifiers. Four age groups were formed from the donors: young (average about 17 years), middle-aged (approximately 40), aged (over 55) and long-lived (less than 85). Two additional independent replicas of 1 million unique cDNA reads from the same blood draw were analyzed for two donors (one aged 18 to 29 and one aged 80 or older). To avoid experimental bias, donors of different ages were distributed randomly across sequencing lanes. General study outcomes and caveats: As age increased, observed TCR beta diversity per million T cells dropped in a roughly linear way, and a significant reduction was already evident by age 40. Because donor CMV infection status was unknown, age-related changes in expanded clonotypes were potentially confounded. A strong correlation was found between observed TCR beta diversity and the percentage of naive T cells measured by flow cytometry. Estimates of total diversity based on one million sequenced T cells were regarded as lower bounds and as underestimates. Bulk unsorted PBMC profiling prevented conclusive comparison of naive and antigen-experienced compartments. The long-lived group showed more naive CD4+ T cells, fewer expanded clones and increased TCR diversity than the aged group, suggesting age selection.

Including the terminal cysteine and phenylalanine, the CDR3 comprises 14 residues. Only the CDR3 DNA stays, 42 bases, in frame from base 1. CDR1 and CDR2 are drawn from the germline V gene: MDHEN, SYDVKM. V was cut back by 7 bases and J by 1 base, leaving a gap of 14 bases between them. Donors were a few dozen systemically healthy Caucasian individuals from Russia aged 6 to 90 years. Each donor gave ten milliliters of peripheral blood, drawn into EDTA-treated Vacutainer tubes. Ficoll-Paque density-gradient centrifugation was used to isolate PBMCs, with at least 7 million per sample. Total RNA was extracted from PBMCs with Trizol reagent, with at least 6 micrograms obtained per sample. For every donor, an aliquot of PBMCs went through flow cytometry to measure the percentages of naive CD45RAhigh/CD27high T cells. A few counts support this clonotype. Its antigen is currently not known. No per-base quality is available; no much larger clone lies one base away.

The library was built by means of 5' RACE. Data came from an Illumina HiSeq 2500. A second PCR of about 6 to 11 cycles was run with a J-beta primer mix and a sample-barcoded 5' primer. Each TCR beta cDNA molecule received a unique molecular identifier from a template-switch 5' adaptor carrying 12 random nucleotides. Each sample yielded at least 2.5 million CDR3-containing paired-end reads. First-strand cDNA synthesis was performed from all RNA using the Mint cDNA synthesis kit, with priming by a TRBC-specific oligonucleotide. Following uracil-DNA glycosylase treatment, all cDNA underwent a first 18-cycle PCR with the universal primers M1SS and BC2_uni_R. As for the authors' bioinformatics: Each sample was normalized by randomly selecting 1 million high-quality reads, each carrying a distinct molecular identifier. Reads sharing molecular identifiers were discarded rather than binned into consensus sequences. MiTCR, run with a Q25 quality threshold and the strictest error-elimination algorithm, handled CDR3 identification, clonotype clustering and error correction. Lower-bound total TCR beta diversity was estimated with a nonparametric unseen species model using Euler transformation. TCRdb took the public reads, trimmed them with fastp at Q25, ran MiXCR for clone calling and kept in-frame beta chains. CDR3 protein duplicates are merged, each entry listing the most common genes and DNA. The V and J calls and clone size come from TCRdb's table, not from the authors' own analysis. The sample data list 1,500,000 or so distinct CDR3 sequences, and less than 45% of these were observed just once. About 4% of the sample is in the top ten clones.

This TCR was sampled from a woman aged 18-29 years in good health. Sample: blood. The rearrangement joined TRBV28 to TRBJ2-7, and TRBD1 may be the D gene, going by 6 matching bases. The CDR3 has the sequence CASNTVQGSYEQYF. The DNA sequence follows: TGTGCCAGCAACACCGTACAGGGTTCCTACGAGCAGTACTTC. Beyond the CDR3, the reference TRBV28 and TRBJ2-7 genes provide the residues; the full variable domain reads: DVKVTQSSRYLVKRTGEKVFLECVQDMDHENMFWYRQDPGLGLRLIYFSYDVKMKEKGDIPEGYSVSREKKERFSLILESASTNQTSMYLCASNTVQGSYEQYFGPGTRLTVT.